The 8 T cell receptor beta chains given below trace back to one sample, sequenced in a study of Ad26.COV2.S vaccination and SARS-CoV-2 variants. TCRdb's copy holds only in-frame clones and misses some; the assay was immunoSEQ multiplex PCR. The sample includes about 400,000 clones, about 91% of them seen just once. Regarding treatment: around 19 received Ad26.COV2.S at low or high dose, single or two shots; several received placebo; per-sample allocation not given. Specimens were obtained on day 63 following the first vaccine or placebo injection. Sample: peripheral blood, taken in a trial of Ad26.COV2.S vaccine versus placebo. All receptors derive from a person aged 18-65 years who received the Ad26.COV2.S COVID-19 vaccine or a placebo.

This rearrangement joins TRBV5-4 to TRBJ2-7, with 15 bases fitting TRBD2. CDR1 and CDR2 (germline): SGHNT, YYREEE (reference sequence). The CDR3 is 18 amino acids. The trim removed 4 bases at V and 1 base at J, leaving 9 bases unmatched. CDR3 amino acids: CASSGGLAGGRGSYEQYF. CDR3 sequence (DNA): TGTGCCAGCAGCGGAGGACTAGCGGGAGGGAGGGGATCCTACGAGCAGTACTTC. The full variable domain, in which reference TRBV5-4 and TRBJ2-7 provide the parts outside the CDR3, is ETGVTQSPTHLIKTRGQQVTLRCSSQSGHNTVSWYQQALGQGPQFIFQYYREEENGRGNFPPRFSGLQFPNYSSELNVNALELDDSALYLCASSGGLAGGRGSYEQYFGPGTRLTVT.

This clone has only one observation. The V and J genes are TRBV10-2 and TRBJ2-1; D perhaps matches TRBD1 (6 bases). Germline V CDR1 and CDR2: WSHSY, SAAADI. The CDR3 sequence is 14 residues long. The V end was cut by 7 bases, the J end by 0 bases, with 10 bases between. This CDR3 is CASTPDSSYNEQFF. CDR3 nucleotide sequence: TGCGCCAGCACCCCGGACAGCTCCTACAATGAGCAGTTCTTC.

V is TRBV2 and J is TRBJ2-7; possibly TRBD1 for D (6 bases). In germline, CDR1 is SNHLY, CDR2 FYNNEI. This CDR3 region has 13 residues. Trimming took off 4 bases at V and 4 bases at J, with 11 bases between the two ends. The chain's CDR3 is CASSVLTGYEQYF. DNA of the CDR3: TGTGCCAGCAGTGTGTTAACAGGGTACGAGCAGTACTTC.

The chain recombines TRBV11-3 with TRBJ2-5; 9 bases align to TRBD1. The V gene end was trimmed by 1 base and the J gene end by 7 bases; junction bases not matched to a gene: 4. The V gene's germline CDR1 is SGHNT and CDR2 YENEEA. The CDR3 loop spans 14 amino acids. This chain's CDR3 is CASSLVGQGGTQYF. The CDR3 bases are TGTGCCAGCAGCTTAGTGGGACAGGGCGGGACCCAGTACTTC.

This chain uses TRBV28 with TRBJ2-7; possible D gene TRBD2, 5 bases. V was cut by 1 base and J by 4 bases, with 14 bases left in between. Germline values: CDR1 MDHEN, CDR2 SYDVKM. There are 15 residues in the CDR3. CDR3 amino acids: CASSLYGSALYEQYF. The CDR3 nucleotides read TGTGCCAGCAGTTTATATGGTAGCGCCTTGTACGAGCAGTACTTC.

The rearrangement uses TRBV11-3 and TRBJ2-5, with TRBD1 identical over 7 bases. This CDR3 contains 13 residues. CDR1 is SGHNT, CDR2 YENEEA, per germline. V lost 4 bases, J lost 4 bases, and 3 bases stayed unmatched. The CDR3, as DNA: TGTGCCAGCAGCTACAGGGGAAGAGAGACCCAGTACTTC. Translating gives CASSYRGRETQYF.

The V call is TRBV3-1 (or the pseudogene TRBV3-2), the J call TRBJ1-2; no reliable D call. From germline, CDR1 is LGHDT and CDR2 YNNKEL (reference sequence). The CDR3 sequence is 14 residues long. Trimming removed 1 base from V and 6 bases from J, with 12 bases in between. Here the CDR3 reads CASSQVEGIDGYTF. The CDR3 coding sequence is TGTGCCAGCAGCCAAGTAGAAGGGATTGATGGCTACACCTTC.

This clone was seen once. The rearrangement links TRBV13 to TRBJ2-5, with 10 bases identical to TRBD2. V lost 5 bases and J lost 4; bases outside the gene matches: 4. The CDR3 has 14 amino acids. Per germline, CDR1 PRHDT and CDR2 FYEKMQ (reference sequence). Here the CDR3 reads CASSPRLAGETQYF. The CDR3 DNA sequence: TGTGCCAGCAGCCCTCGACTAGCGGGAGAGACCCAGTACTTC.